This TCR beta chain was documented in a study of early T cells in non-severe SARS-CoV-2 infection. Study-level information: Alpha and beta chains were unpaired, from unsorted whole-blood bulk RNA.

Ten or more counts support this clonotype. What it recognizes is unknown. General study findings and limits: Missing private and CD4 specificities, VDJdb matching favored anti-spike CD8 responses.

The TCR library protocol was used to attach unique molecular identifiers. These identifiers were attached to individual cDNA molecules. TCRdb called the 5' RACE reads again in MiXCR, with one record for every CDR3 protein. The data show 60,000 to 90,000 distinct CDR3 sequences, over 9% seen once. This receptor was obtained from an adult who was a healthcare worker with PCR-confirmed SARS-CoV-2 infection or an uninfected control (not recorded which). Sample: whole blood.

CDR3 loop: CASSPLSGESIQYF. The CDR3 coding sequence is TGTGCCAGCAGCCCATTATCGGGGGAAAGCATTCAGTACTTC. J is TRBJ2-4 and V is TRBV7-9; D is perhaps TRBD2 (6 bases). Germline V gene sequence: CDR1 SEHNR, CDR2 FQNEAQ (reference sequence). V was pared by 5 bases and J by 9 bases, with 17 bases between. The CDR3 has 14 residues. The full variable domain, in which reference TRBV7-9 and TRBJ2-4 provide the parts outside the CDR3, is DTGVSQNPRHKITKRGQNVTFRCDPISEHNRLYWYRQTLGQGPEFLTYFQNEAQLEKSRLLSDRFSAERPKGSFSTLEIQRTEQGDSAMYLCASSPLSGESIQYFGAGTRLSVL.